A selection of T cell receptor beta chains follows, all from one sample in a study of control samples from healthy donors and cancer patients. Sequenced by immunoSEQ multiplex PCR; TCRdb stores in-frame clones only, minus some. The sample shows 95,000 to 150,000 clones, roughly 92% of them seen only once. Sample: PBMCs. The receptors derive from a man older than 75 with head and neck cancer. Both conserved end residues are part of each CDR3. The D gene is left open where the match is weak. Expanded clones are given a class, and other clones once, few, many or no size at all.

>TRBV7-8|TRBD1|15|.|TRBJ1-1
TGTGCCAGTGGAGCACAGGGGGCGGCGAACACTGAAGCTTTCTTT
CASGAQGAANTEAFF
>TRBV19|.|15|.|TRBJ1-5
TGTGCCAGTAGTATAAACCAGGTTAGCAATCAGCCCCAGCATTTT
CASSINQVSNQPQHF
>TRBV6-5|.|14|.|TRBJ2-5
TGTGCCAGCAGTTACTCTGGGGATTGGGAGACCCAGTACTTC
CASSYSGDWETQYF
>TRBV7-9|.|17|.|TRBJ1-6
TGTGCCAGCAGCTTAGGGCAGGGGAGCTCCTATAATTCACCCCTCCACTTT
CASSLGQGSSYNSPLHF
>TRBV6-1|.|15|.|TRBJ2-7
TGTGCCAGCAGTGAAGGAGACGGAAGCTCCTACGAGCAGTACTTC
CASSEGDGSSYEQYF
>TRBV6-5|.|13|.|TRBJ1-2
TGTGCCAGCACTTACTCGAGGAGTTATGGCTACACCTTC
CASTYSRSYGYTF
>TRBV27|.|15|.|TRBJ1-5
TGTGCCAGCAGTCCAATAGGGGGGAGCAATCAGCCCCAGCATTTT
CASSPIGGSNQPQHF
>TRBV18|TRBD1|14|few|TRBJ2-7
TGTGCCAGCTCAGGGGGACAGGGCAGGTACGAGCAGTACTTC
CASSGGQGRYEQYF
>TRBV30|.|11|.|TRBJ2-3
TGTGCCTCCAAGGGGGGGGATACGCAGTATTTT
CASKGGDTQYF
>TRBV14|.|16|.|TRBJ1-2
TGTGCCAGCAGCCACGTAGCCGGACAGCCTTTCTATGGCTACACCTTC
CASSHVAGQPFYGYTF
>TRBV27|TRBD1|15|.|TRBJ2-5
TGTGCCAGCAGTTACGGACAGGGCGGGCAAGAGACCCAGTACTTC
CASSYGQGGQETQYF
>TRBV5-1|.|13|once|TRBJ1-1
TGCGCCAGCAGCTTGCTGGGCAACACTGAAGCTTTCTTT
CASSLLGNTEAFF
>TRBV29-1|.|14|.|TRBJ2-1
TGCAGCGCGGCCTTTCTAAGCTCCTACAATGAGCAGTTCTTC
CSAAFLSSYNEQFF
>TRBV5-4|.|14|.|TRBJ1-4
TGTGCCAGCAGCCAGGCCGTCGGAAATGAAAAACTGTTTTTT
CASSQAVGNEKLFF
>TRBV6-5|.|15|.|TRBJ1-1
TGTGCCAGCAGTCAGCTCTGGGCAGGGGACACTGAAGCTTTCTTT
CASSQLWAGDTEAFF
>TRBV30|.|13|once|TRBJ2-7
TGTGCCTGGAGCGGACTCAACCTGGACGGGCAGTACTTC
CAWSGLNLDGQYF
>TRBV18|TRBD1|15|.|TRBJ1-1
TGTGCCAGCTCACTGACCGGGACAGTGAACACTGAAGCTTTCTTT
CASSLTGTVNTEAFF
>TRBV6-2/TRBV6-3|.|12|.|TRBJ1-2
TGTGCCAGCAGTCCGGGCCAGATCAGCTACACCTTC
CASSPGQISYTF
>TRBV5-1|TRBD2|14|.|TRBJ2-7
TGCGCCAGCAGCTTGGGGCCTAGCGGCTACGAGCAGTACTTC
CASSLGPSGYEQYF
>TRBV11-2|.|14|.|TRBJ1-6
TGTGCCAGCAGCTCCGGACAGACTAATTCACCCCTCCACTTT
CASSSGQTNSPLHF
>TRBV6-1|.|15|.|TRBJ1-5
TGTGCCAGCAGTGATCGGGGGGGTAGCAATCAGCCCCAGCATTTT
CASSDRGGSNQPQHF
>TRBV5-1|.|11|.|TRBJ2-2
TGCGCCAGCAGCTTGATCGGGGAGCTGTTTTTT
CASSLIGELFF
>TRBV9|.|13|.|TRBJ2-5
TGTGCCAGCAGCGCACTAGGTGGCGAGACCCAGTACTTC
CASSALGGETQYF
>TRBV5-1|.|16|.|TRBJ2-2
TGCGCCAGCAGCTTGGTCGTCCGGGTTGGAACCGGGGAGCTGTTTTTT
CASSLVVRVGTGELFF
>TRBV5-1|TRBD1|13|.|TRBJ2-1
TGCGCCAGCAACGATGTGACAGGGGATGAGCAGTTCTTC
CASNDVTGDEQFF
>TRBV6-6|.|14|.|TRBJ1-1
TGTGCCAGCAGTTACCAGGTACAGATCACTGAAGCTTTCTTT
CASSYQVQITEAFF
>TRBV7-8|.|13|once|TRBJ2-1
TGTGCCAGCAGCTTATTTTCAGCGGCTGAGCAGTTCTTC
CASSLFSAAEQFF
>TRBV5-1|TRBD2|17|.|TRBJ2-1
TGCGCCAGCAGCTTGGGGCTAGCGGGAGCCTACTACAATGAGCAGTTCTTC
CASSLGLAGAYYNEQFF
>TRBV5-1|TRBD1|15|.|TRBJ1-5
TGCGCCAGCAGCATACAGGGGGCTGCCAATCAGCCCCAGCATTTT
CASSIQGAANQPQHF
>TRBV11-2|TRBD2|16|.|TRBJ2-2
TGTGCCAGCAGCTTAGGGGGACTAGCTGGGACCGGGGAGCTGTTTTTT
CASSLGGLAGTGELFF
>TRBV2|TRBD1|16|.|TRBJ2-3
TGTGCCAGCAGTGAATCCGCAGGGGGTTTAACAGATACGCAGTATTTT
CASSESAGGLTDTQYF
>TRBV6-4|.|16|.|TRBJ2-1
TGTGCCAGCAGTGATAGCCCCGCGGGTAGCTGGGGTGAGCAGTTCTTC
CASSDSPAGSWGEQFF
>TRBV9|TRBD1|14|.|TRBJ1-2
TGTGCCAGCACCTCGACAGGGACGAACTATGGCTACACCTTC
CASTSTGTNYGYTF